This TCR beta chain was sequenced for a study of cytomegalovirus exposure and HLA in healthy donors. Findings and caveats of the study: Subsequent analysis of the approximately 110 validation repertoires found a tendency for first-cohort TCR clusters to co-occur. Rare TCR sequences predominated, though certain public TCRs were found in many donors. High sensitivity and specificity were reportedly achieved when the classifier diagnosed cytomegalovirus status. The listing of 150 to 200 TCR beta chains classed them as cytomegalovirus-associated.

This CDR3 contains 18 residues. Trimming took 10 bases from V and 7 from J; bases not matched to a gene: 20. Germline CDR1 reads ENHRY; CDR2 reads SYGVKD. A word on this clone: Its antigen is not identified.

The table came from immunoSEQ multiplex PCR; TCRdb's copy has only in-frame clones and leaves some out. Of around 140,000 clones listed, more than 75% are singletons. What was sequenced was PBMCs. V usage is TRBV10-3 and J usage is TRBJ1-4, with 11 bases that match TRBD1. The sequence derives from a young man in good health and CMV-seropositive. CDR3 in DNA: TGTGCCACCTCCCGGGCCCTACCGGGACAGGGGGGTAGTGAAAAACTGTTTTTT. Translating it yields CATSRALPGQGGSEKLFF.